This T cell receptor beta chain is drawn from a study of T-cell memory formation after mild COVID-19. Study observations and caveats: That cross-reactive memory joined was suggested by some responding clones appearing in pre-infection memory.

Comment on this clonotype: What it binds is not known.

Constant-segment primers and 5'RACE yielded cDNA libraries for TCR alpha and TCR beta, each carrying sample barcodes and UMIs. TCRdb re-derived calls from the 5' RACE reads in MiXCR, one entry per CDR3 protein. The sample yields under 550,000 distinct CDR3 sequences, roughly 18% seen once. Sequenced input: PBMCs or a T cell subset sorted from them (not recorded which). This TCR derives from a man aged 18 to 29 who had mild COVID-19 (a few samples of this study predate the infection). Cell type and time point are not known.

The CDR3 sequence: CSARDLGHNPYEQYF. The DNA for the CDR3 is TGCAGTGCTAGAGATCTGGGACATAACCCCTACGAGCAGTACTTC. The V call is TRBV20-1, the J call TRBJ2-7, with D possibly being TRBD1 (6 bases). V lost 0 bases and J lost 2, with 14 bases in between. The CDR3 is 15 residues long. Looked up from germline, CDR1 is DFQATT and CDR2 is SNEGSKA (reference sequence).